Sequencing of this T cell receptor beta chain was carried out in a study of response to subunit inactivated influenza vaccine. Study observations and caveats: Few new T cells, the authors suggested, are recruited by each seasonal influenza vaccination.

V was clipped by 0 bases and J by 3 bases, with 12 bases between them. The germline V gene has CDR1 MNHEY and CDR2 SVGEGT. The CDR3 covers 16 residues. This clonotype appeared a few times. As yet, its antigen is unknown. MiXCR, applied by TCRdb to the RT-PCR reads, yields one record per CDR3 protein. This sample carries 560,000 or so distinct CDR3 sequences, 7.6% of them seen once, and the ten largest clones take 13%. J is TRBJ2-1 and V is TRBV6-2 or TRBV6-3, with a possible D match to TRBD1 (6 bases). This material consisted of PBMCs from blood, taken less than 30 months after vaccination. The TCR was taken from a man aged 45 to 75 who received an inactivated influenza vaccine. Here the CDR3 DNA reads TGTGCCAGCAGTTACTCGAAGGGCAGGGGCTACAATGAGCAGTTCTTC. Its protein is CASSYSKGRGYNEQFF.